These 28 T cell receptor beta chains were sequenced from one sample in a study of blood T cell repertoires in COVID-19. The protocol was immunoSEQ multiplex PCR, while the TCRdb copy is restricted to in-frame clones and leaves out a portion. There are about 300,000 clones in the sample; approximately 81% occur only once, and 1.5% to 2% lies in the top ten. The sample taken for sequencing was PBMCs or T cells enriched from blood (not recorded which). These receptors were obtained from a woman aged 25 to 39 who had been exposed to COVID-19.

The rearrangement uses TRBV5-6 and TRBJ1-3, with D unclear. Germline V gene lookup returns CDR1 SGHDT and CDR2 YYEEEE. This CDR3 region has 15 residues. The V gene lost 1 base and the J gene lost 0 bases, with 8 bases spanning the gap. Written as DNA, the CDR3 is TGTGCCAGCAGCTTGTTCGGGAACTCTGGAAACACCATATATTTT. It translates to CASSLFGNSGNTIYF.

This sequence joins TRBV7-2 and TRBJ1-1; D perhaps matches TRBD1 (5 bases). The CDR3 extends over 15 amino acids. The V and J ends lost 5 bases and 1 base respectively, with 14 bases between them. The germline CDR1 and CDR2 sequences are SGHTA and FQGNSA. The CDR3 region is CASSQTRDRNTEAFF. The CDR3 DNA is TGTGCCAGCAGCCAAACCAGGGATCGGAACACTGAAGCTTTCTTT.

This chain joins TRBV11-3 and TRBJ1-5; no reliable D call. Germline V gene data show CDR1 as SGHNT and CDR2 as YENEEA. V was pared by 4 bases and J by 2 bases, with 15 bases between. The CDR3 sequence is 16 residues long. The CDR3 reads CASSSPGARGNQPQHF. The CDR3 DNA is TGTGCCAGCAGCTCCCCGGGAGCTAGGGGCAATCAGCCCCAGCATTTT. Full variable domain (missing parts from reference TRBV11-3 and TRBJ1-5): EAGVVQSPRYKIIEKKQPVAFWCNPISGHNTLYWYLQNLGQGPELLIRYENEEAVDDSQLPKDRFSAERLKGVDSTLKIQPAELGDSAVYLCASSSPGARGNQPQHFGDGTRLSIL.

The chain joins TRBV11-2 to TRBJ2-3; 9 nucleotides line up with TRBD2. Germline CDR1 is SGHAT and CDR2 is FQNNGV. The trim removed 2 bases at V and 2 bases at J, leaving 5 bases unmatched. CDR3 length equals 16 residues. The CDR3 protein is CASSLRAGGYTDTQYF. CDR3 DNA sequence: TGTGCCAGCAGCTTAAGAGCGGGGGGATACACAGATACGCAGTATTTT.

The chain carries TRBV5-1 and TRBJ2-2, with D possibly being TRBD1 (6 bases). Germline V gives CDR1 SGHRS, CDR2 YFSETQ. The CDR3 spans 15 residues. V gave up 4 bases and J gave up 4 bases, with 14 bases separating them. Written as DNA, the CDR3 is TGCGCCAGCAGCCCGGACCACAGGGCCACCGGGGAGCTGTTTTTT. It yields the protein CASSPDHRATGELFF. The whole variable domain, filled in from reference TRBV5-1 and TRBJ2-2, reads KAGVTQTPRYLIKTRGQQVTLSCSPISGHRSVSWYQQTPGQGLQFLFEYFSETQRNKGNFPGRFSGRQFSNSRSEMNVSTLELGDSALYLCASSPDHRATGELFFGEGSRLTVL.

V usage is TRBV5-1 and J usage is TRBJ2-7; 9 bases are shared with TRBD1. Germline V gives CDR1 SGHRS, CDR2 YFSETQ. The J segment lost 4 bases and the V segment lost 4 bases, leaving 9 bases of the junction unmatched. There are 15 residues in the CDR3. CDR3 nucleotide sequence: TGCGCCAGCAGCCTAACAGGACAGGGGAGTTACGAGCAGTACTTC. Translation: CASSLTGQGSYEQYF.

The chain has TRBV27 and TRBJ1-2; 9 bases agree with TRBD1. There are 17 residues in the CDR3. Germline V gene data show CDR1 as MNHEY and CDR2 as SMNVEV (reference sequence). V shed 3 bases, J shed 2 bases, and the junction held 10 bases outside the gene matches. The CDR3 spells CASSFLVTGGNNYGYTF. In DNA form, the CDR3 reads TGTGCCAGCAGTTTCCTCGTGACAGGGGGGAACAACTATGGCTACACCTTC.

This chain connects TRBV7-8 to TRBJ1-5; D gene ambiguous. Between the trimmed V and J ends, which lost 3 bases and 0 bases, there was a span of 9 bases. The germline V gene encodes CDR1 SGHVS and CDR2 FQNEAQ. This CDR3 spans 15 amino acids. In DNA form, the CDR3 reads TGTGCCAGCAGCTTTTCGCGGATTAGCAATCAGCCCCAGCATTTT. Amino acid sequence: CASSFSRISNQPQHF.

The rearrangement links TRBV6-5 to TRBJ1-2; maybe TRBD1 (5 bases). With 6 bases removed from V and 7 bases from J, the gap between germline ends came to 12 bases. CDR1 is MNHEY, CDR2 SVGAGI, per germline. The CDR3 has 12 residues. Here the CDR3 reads CASSFGGTGYTF. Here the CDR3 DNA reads TGTGCCAGCAGCTTCGGGGGGACTGGCTACACCTTC.

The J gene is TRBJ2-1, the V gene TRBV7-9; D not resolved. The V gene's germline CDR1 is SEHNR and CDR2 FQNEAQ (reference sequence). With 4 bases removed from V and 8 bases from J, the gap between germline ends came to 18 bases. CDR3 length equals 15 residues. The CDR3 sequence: CASSSSEQKIYEQFF. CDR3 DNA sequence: TGTGCCAGCAGCTCAAGTGAACAGAAAATCTATGAGCAGTTCTTC.

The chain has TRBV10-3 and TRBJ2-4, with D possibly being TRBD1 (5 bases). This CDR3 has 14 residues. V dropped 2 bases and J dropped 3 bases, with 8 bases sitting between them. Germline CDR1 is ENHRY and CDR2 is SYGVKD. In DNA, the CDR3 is TGTGCCATCAGTGAGACCAGGGACAAAAACATTCAGTACTTC. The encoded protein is CAISETRDKNIQYF.

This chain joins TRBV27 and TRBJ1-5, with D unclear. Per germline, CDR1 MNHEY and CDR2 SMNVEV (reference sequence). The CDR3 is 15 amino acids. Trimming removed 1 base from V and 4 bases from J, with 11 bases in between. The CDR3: CASSLYSGGNQPQHF. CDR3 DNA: TGTGCCAGCAGTTTATATTCCGGCGGAAATCAGCCCCAGCATTTT.

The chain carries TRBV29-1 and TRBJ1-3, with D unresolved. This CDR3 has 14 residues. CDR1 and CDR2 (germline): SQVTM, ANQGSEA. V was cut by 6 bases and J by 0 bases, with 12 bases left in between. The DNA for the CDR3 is TGCAGCGTGGCCAGGAGGCGCTCTGGAAACACCATATATTTT. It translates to CSVARRRSGNTIYF.

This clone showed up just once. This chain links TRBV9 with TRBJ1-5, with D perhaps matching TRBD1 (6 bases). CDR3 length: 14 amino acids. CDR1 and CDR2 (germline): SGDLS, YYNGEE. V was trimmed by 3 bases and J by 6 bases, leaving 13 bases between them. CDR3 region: CASSASGVSQPQHF. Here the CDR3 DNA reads TGTGCCAGCAGCGCTTCAGGGGTAAGTCAGCCCCAGCATTTT.

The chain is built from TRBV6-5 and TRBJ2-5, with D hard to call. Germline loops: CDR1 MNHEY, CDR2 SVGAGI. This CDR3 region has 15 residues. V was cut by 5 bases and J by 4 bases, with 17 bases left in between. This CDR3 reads CASSHSSVMGETQYF. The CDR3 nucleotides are TGTGCCAGCAGTCATAGCAGTGTGATGGGAGAGACCCAGTACTTC.

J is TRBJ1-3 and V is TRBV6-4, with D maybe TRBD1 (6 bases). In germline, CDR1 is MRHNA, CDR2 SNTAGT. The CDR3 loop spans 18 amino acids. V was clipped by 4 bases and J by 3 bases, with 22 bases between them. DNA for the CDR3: TGTGCCAGCAGTGGTACAGGGTCCTTGGGAAGAGGTGGAAACACCATATATTTT. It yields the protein CASSGTGSLGRGGNTIYF.

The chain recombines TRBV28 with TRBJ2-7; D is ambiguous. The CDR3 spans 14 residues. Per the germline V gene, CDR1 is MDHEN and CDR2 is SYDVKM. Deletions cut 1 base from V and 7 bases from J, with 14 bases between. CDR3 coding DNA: TGTGCCAGCAGTTTATCCCCCCGCGAGTGGGAGCAGTACTTC. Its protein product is CASSLSPREWEQYF.

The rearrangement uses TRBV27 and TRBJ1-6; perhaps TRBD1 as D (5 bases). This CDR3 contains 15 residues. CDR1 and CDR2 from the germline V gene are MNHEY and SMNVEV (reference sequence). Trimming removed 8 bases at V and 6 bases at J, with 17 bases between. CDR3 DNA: TGTGCCAGCGGACCCAGGGTAGTTTTTAATTCACCCCTCCACTTT. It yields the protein CASGPRVVFNSPLHF.

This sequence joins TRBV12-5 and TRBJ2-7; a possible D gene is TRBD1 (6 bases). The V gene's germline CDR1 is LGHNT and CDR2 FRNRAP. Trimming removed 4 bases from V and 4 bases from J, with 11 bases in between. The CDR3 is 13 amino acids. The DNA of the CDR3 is TGTGCTAGTGGTTACATACAGGGTTACGAGCAGTACTTC. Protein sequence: CASGYIQGYEQYF.

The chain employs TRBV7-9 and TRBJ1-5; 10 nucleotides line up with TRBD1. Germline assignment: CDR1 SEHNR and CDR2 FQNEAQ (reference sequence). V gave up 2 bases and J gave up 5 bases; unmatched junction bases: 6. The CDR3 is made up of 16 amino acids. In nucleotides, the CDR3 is TGTGCCAGCAGCTTATCTACCGGGACAGGGGATCAGCCCCAGCATTTT. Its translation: CASSLSTGTGDQPQHF. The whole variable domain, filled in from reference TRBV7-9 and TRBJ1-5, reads DTGVSQNPRHKITKRGQNVTFRCDPISEHNRLYWYRQTLGQGPEFLTYFQNEAQLEKSRLLSDRFSAERPKGSFSTLEIQRTEQGDSAMYLCASSLSTGTGDQPQHFGDGTRLSIL.

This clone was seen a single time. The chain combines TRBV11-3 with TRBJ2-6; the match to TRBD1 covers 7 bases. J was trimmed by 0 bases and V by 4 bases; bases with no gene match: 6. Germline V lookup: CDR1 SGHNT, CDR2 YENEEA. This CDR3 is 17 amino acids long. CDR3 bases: TGTGCCAGCAGCTCCCCGGGACAGAGCTCTGGGGCCAACGTCCTGACTTTC. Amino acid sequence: CASSSPGQSSGANVLTF.

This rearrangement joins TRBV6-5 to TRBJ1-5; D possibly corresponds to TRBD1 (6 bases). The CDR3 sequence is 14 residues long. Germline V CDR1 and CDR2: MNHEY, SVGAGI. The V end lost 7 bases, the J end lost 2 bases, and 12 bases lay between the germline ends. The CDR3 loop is CASKGGSGNQPQHF. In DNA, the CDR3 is TGTGCCAGCAAGGGGGGGTCGGGCAATCAGCCCCAGCATTTT.

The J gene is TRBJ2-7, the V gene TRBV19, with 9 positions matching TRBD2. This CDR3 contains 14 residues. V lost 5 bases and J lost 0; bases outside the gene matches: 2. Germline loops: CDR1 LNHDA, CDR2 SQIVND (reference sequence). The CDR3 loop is CASSLREGSYEQYF. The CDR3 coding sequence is TGTGCCAGTAGTCTGCGGGAGGGCTCCTACGAGCAGTACTTC.

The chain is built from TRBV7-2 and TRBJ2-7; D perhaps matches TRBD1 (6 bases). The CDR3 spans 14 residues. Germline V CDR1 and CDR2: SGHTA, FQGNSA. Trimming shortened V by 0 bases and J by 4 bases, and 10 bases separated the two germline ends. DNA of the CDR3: TGTGCCAGCAGCTTAGCAGGGGGTTCGTACGAGCAGTACTTC. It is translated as CASSLAGGSYEQYF.

DNA for the CDR3: TGCGCCAGCAGCCAAGTGTGGGCAGGGTGGTACGAGCAGTACTTC. It is translated as CASSQVWAGWYEQYF. V usage is TRBV4-3 and J usage is TRBJ2-7, with D maybe TRBD1 (5 bases). With 1 base removed from V and 4 bases from J, the gap between germline ends came to 14 bases. CDR1 LGHNA and CDR2 YSLEER come from the germline V gene. This CDR3 has 15 amino acids.

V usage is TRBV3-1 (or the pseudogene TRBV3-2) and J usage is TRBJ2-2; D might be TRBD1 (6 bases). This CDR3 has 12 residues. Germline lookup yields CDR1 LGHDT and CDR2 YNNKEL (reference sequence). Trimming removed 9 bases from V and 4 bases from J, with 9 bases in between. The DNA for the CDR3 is TGTGCCAGTGGGGGCGTCACCGGGGAGCTGTTTTTT. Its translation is CASGGVTGELFF.

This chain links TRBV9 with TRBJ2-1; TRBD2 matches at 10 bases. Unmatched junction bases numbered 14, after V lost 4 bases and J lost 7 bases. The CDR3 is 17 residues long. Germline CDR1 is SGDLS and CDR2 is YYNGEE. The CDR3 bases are TGTGCCAGCAGCCCGGAGCCCCTAACTAGCGGGGTTAATGAGCAGTTCTTC. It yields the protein CASSPEPLTSGVNEQFF.

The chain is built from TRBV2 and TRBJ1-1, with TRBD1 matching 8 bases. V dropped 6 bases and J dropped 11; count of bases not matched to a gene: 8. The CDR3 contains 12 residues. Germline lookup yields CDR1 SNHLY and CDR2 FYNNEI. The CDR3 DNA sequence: TGTGCCAGCAGGTACGACAGGGGAAGGGCTTTCTTT. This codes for CASRYDRGRAFF.